Sequencing of this T cell receptor (beta chain) was carried out in a study of T cells expressing NK-cell markers. Overall study: Repertoire data for TCR beta were derived from sorted T cells (CD3+CD56+NKG2C+, CD3+CD56+NKG2C- and CD3+CD56-NKG2C+).

To note about this clonotype: Its antigen is as yet unknown.

The CDR3 runs to 16 residues. CDR1 MNHEY and CDR2 SVGAGI come from the germline V gene. Study results and caveats: No clear determination of HCMV specificity was made for expanded NKG2C+ T cell clones.

Production of TCR beta cDNA relied on 5'RACE template switching with UMIs. With the 5' RACE reads reprocessed, TCRdb shows one record per CDR3 protein and no DNA. Its clone listing holds 350,000 to 500,000 distinct CDR3 sequences. The chain carries TRBV6-5 and TRBJ1-1; TCRdb names TRBD1, which stays unverified in the absence of DNA. This TCR came from a woman between 18 and 70 years old in good health. Specimen: blood T cells: a sorted CD56 or NKG2C T cell subset, CD4+ or CD8+ T cells, or bulk PBMC T cells (not recorded which). CDR3 residues: CASSYSGRRVGTEAFF.